One and the same sample provided the 10 T cell receptor beta chains below, sequenced in a study of T cell repertoires in cytomegalovirus infection. Each CDR3 protein gets one entry after TCRdb re-called the reads with MiXCR. Among under 300,000 distinct CDR3 sequences listed, approximately 22% were seen once. These receptors have no identified antigens. Specimen: cultured PBMCs, collected from culture after CMV antigen stimulation. The receptors here all came from a human donor in good health (CMV status not recorded). Some clones in this sample may be carry-over from other donors' samples.

This clonotype was seen many times. The DNA is omitted, as the CDR3 cannot be located on it reliably, and the CDR3 follows TCRdb's listing. The chain joins TRBV19 to TRBJ1-2. The CDR3 extends over 12 residues, inclusive of both ends. Germline-derived CDR1 and CDR2 are LNHDA and SQIVND (reference sequence). The CDR3 loop is CASTSDLYGYTF.

The chain couples TRBV4-3 to TRBJ2-7, with no clear D. Germline V CDR1 and CDR2: LGHNA, YSLEER. V was cut by 2 bases and J by 7 bases, with 18 bases left in between. The CDR3 spans 15 residues. In nucleotides, the CDR3 is TGCGCCAGCAGCCAAAACCGGGCTTCGGCCTGGGAGCAGTACTTC. Protein sequence: CASSQNRASAWEQYF.

This clonotype was seen many times. The chain links TRBV7-2 to TRBJ1-1, with D perhaps TRBD1 (6 bases). This CDR3 is built from 14 residues. Between the trimmed V and J ends, which lost 5 bases and 0 bases, there was a span of 10 bases. Germline V gene lookup returns CDR1 SGHTA and CDR2 FQGNSA. Here the CDR3 reads CASSPGQLNTEAFF. In DNA form, the CDR3 reads TGTGCCAGCAGCCCTGGACAGCTGAACACTGAAGCTTTCTTT. The whole variable domain, filled in from reference TRBV7-2 and TRBJ1-1, reads GAGVSQSPSNKVTEKGKDVELRCDPISGHTALYWYRQSLGQGLEFLIYFQGNSAPDKSGLPSDRFSAERTGGSVSTLTIQRTQQEDSAVYLCASSPGQLNTEAFFGQGTRLTVV.

In this sample, this clonotype turned up a few times. This chain connects TRBV7-2 to TRBJ1-4, with D possibly matching TRBD1 (6 bases). The length of the CDR3 is 16 residues. The V gene lost 1 base and the J gene lost 2 bases, with 11 bases spanning the gap. Germline lookup yields CDR1 SGHTA and CDR2 FQGNSA. CDR3 sequence reads: CASSLGEGGTNEKLFF. The CDR3 DNA reads TGTGCCAGCAGCTTAGGGGAGGGGGGGACTAATGAAAAACTGTTTTTT.

This clonotype came up many times. This chain links TRBV7-2 with TRBJ2-3; the D is unclear. V lost 4 bases and J lost 8, with 10 bases in between. From germline, CDR1 is SGHTA and CDR2 FQGNSA. This CDR3 contains 12 residues. CDR3 loop: CASSSQIGTQYF. In DNA, the CDR3 is TGTGCCAGCAGCTCACAGATCGGTACGCAGTATTTT.

The chain is built from TRBV7-9 and TRBJ1-4; no reliable D call. Germline CDR1 SEHNR, CDR2 FQNEAQ (reference sequence). Trimming pared 1 base from V and 10 bases from J, leaving 10 bases between. This CDR3 has 13 amino acids. The DNA for the CDR3 is TGTGCCAGCAGCTTAGATATAATGCGAAAACTGTTTTTT. The encoded protein is CASSLDIMRKLFF.

The table lists this clonotype with many counts. The chain joins TRBV7-2 to TRBJ1-1; D unresolved. The CDR3 covers 13 residues. The germline V gene has CDR1 SGHTA and CDR2 FQGNSA. V lost 2 bases and J 1 base, leaving 5 bases between the germline ends. CDR3 residues: CASSLNENTEAFF. CDR3 DNA sequence: TGTGCCAGCAGCTTAAATGAGAACACTGAAGCTTTCTTT.

Only a few counts were recorded for this clonotype. V gene TRBV9 combines with J gene TRBJ1-3; perhaps TRBD1 as D (6 bases). Trimming cost V 0 bases and J 0 bases, with 13 bases left between them. The length of the CDR3 is 17 residues. CDR1 and CDR2 from the germline V gene are SGDLS and YYNGEE. This CDR3 is CASSVADRPLSGNTIYF. DNA of the CDR3: TGTGCCAGCAGCGTAGCGGACAGACCACTCTCTGGAAACACCATATATTTT. Supplemented by reference TRBV9 and TRBJ1-3, the full variable domain reads DSGVTQTPKHLITATGQRVTLRCSPRSGDLSVYWYQQSLDQGLQFLIQYYNGEERAKGNILERFSAQQFPDLHSELNLSSLELGDSALYFCASSVADRPLSGNTIYFGEGSWLTVV.

The chain uses TRBV30 and TRBJ2-5; 7 bases fit TRBD1. Germline lookup yields CDR1 GTSNPN and CDR2 SVGIG (reference sequence). The CDR3 has 15 residues. J was trimmed by 5 bases and V by 3 bases; bases with no gene match: 12. For the CDR3, the DNA is TGTGCCTGGAGGGTAGCCAGGGGGATCAGGGAGACCCAGTACTTC. Protein sequence: CAWRVARGIRETQYF.

The gene calls are TRBV28 and TRBJ1-1, with 9 bases that match TRBD1. The CDR3 covers 16 residues. Germline CDR1 is MDHEN and CDR2 is SYDVKM. V was pared by 5 bases and J by 2 bases, with 9 bases of the junction left unmatched. Here the CDR3 DNA reads TGTGCCAGCAGTATTCCGGGGGGACAGGGAAACACTGAAGCTTTCTTT. It encodes CASSIPGGQGNTEAFF. Variable domain in full (rest from reference TRBV28 and TRBJ1-1): DVKVTQSSRYLVKRTGEKVFLECVQDMDHENMFWYRQDPGLGLRLIYFSYDVKMKEKGDIPEGYSVSREKKERFSLILESASTNQTSMYLCASSIPGGQGNTEAFFGQGTRLTVV.